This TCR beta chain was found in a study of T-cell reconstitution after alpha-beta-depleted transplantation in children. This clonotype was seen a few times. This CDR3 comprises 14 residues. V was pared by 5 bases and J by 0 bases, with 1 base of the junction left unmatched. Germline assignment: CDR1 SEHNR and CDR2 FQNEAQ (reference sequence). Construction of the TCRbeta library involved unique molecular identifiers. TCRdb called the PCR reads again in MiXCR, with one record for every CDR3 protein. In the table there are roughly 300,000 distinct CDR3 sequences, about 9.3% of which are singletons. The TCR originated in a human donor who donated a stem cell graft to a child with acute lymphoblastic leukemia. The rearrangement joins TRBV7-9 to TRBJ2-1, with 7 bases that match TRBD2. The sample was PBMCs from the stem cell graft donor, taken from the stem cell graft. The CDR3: CASSGGSSYNEQFF. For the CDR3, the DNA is TGTGCCAGCAGCGGCGGGAGCTCCTACAATGAGCAGTTCTTC.